Given below is one T cell receptor (beta chain) in context. This sample is part of a study of T cell responses to AZD1222 COVID-19 vaccine. Assay: immunoSEQ multiplex PCR; the TCRdb copy retains only in-frame clones and omits some. The repertoire consists of roughly 150,000 clones, with over 80% occurring once and the leading ten covering just over 9%. Per germline, CDR1 SGHVS and CDR2 FNYEAQ. This CDR3 region has 13 residues. Trimming left V 5 bases short and J 4 bases short, with 9 bases between. The sample consisted of peripheral blood, taken 28 days after the second AZD1222 dose. The V and J genes are TRBV7-6 and TRBJ2-1; TRBD1 is a possible D gene (5 bases). The receptor's source is an adult who received the AZD1222 COVID-19 vaccine. CDR3 amino acids: CASSNRQYNEQFF. In DNA, the CDR3 is TGTGCCAGCAGCAACCGACAGTACAATGAGCAGTTCTTC.